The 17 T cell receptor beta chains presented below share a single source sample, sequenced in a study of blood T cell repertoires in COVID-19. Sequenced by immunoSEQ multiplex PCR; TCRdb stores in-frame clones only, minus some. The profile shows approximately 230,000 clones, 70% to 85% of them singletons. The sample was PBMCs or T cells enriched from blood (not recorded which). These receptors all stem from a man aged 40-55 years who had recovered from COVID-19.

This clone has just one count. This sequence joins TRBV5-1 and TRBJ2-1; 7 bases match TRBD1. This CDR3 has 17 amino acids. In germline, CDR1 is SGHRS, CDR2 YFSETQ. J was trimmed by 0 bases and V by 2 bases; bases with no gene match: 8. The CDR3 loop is CASSFSYRDSSYNEQFF. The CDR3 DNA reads TGCGCCAGCAGCTTCTCTTACAGGGACAGCTCCTACAATGAGCAGTTCTTC.

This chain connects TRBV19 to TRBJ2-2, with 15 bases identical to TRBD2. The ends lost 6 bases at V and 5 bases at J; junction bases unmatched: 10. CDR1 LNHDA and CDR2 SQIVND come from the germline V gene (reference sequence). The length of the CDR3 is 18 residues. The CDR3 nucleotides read TGTGCCAGTAGACCGGGACTAGCGGGGGGCCCAAAGACCGGGGAGCTGTTTTTT. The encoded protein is CASRPGLAGGPKTGELFF.

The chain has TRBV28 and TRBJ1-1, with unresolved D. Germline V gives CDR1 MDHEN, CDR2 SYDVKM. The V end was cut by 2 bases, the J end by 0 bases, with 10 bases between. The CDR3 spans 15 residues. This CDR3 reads CASSLIHSLNTEAFF. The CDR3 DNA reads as TGTGCCAGCAGTTTAATCCACAGTTTGAACACTGAAGCTTTCTTT.

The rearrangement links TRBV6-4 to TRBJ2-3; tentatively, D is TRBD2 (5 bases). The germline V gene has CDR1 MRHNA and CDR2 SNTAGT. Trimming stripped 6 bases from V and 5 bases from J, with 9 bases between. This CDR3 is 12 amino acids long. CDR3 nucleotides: TGTGCCAGCAGGGGAGATAGAGATACGCAGTATTTT. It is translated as CASRGDRDTQYF.

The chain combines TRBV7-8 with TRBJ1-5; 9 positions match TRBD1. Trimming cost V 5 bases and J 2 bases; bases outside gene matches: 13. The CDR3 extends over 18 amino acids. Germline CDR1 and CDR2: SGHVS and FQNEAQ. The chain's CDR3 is CASSLGLGQGYGNQPQHF. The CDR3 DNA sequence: TGTGCCAGCAGCCTGGGTCTGGGACAGGGCTACGGCAATCAGCCCCAGCATTTT. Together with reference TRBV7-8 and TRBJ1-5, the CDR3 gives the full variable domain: GAGVSQSPRYKVAKRGQDVALRCDPISGHVSLFWYQQALGQGPEFLTYFQNEAQLDKSGLPSDRFFAERPEGSVSTLKIQRTQQEDSAVYLCASSLGLGQGYGNQPQHFGDGTRLSIL.

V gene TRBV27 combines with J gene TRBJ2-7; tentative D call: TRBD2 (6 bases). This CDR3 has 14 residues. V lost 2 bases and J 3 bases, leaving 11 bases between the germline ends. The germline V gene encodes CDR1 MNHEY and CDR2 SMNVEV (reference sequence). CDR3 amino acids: CASSLRGRNYEQYF. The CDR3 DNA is TGTGCCAGCAGTTTACGTGGGAGGAACTACGAGCAGTACTTC.

This chain's CDR3 is CSASRLRGEKLFF. CDR3 bases: TGCAGCGCATCTAGGTTGAGAGGTGAAAAACTGTTTTTT. The chain recombines TRBV29-1 with TRBJ1-4; unclear D gene. The CDR3 is 13 residues long. Germline V gene data show CDR1 as SQVTM and CDR2 as ANQGSEA. Trimming took 7 bases from V and 7 from J, leaving 16 bases between them.

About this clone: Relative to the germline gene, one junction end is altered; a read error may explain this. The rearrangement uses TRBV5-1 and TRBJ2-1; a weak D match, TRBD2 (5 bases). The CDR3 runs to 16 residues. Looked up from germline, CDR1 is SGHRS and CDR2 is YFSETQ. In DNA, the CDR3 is TGCGCCAGCAGCTTGGCCCAACTAGATTCCTACACTGAGCAGTTCTTC. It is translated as CASSLAQLDSYTEQFF.

DNA of the CDR3: TGTGCCAGCAGCGGGACAGGCCCCTCGAGACAGTACTTC. The encoded protein is CASSGTGPSRQYF. The chain joins TRBV7-6 to TRBJ2-7; TRBD1 aligns across 8 bases. CDR1 and CDR2 from the germline V gene are SGHVS and FNYEAQ. CDR3 size: 13 residues. The V gene end was trimmed by 5 bases and the J gene end by 10 bases; junction bases not matched to a gene: 10.

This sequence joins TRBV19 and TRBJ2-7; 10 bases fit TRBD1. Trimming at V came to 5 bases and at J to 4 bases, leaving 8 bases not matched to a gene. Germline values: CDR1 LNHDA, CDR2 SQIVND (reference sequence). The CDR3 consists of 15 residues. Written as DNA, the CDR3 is TGTGCCAGTAGTGACCACCGACAGGGGGCATACGAGCAGTACTTC. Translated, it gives CASSDHRQGAYEQYF. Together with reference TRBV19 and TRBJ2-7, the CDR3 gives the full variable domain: DGGITQSPKYLFRKEGQNVTLSCEQNLNHDAMYWYRQDPGQGLRLIYYSQIVNDFQKGDIAEGYSVSREKKESFPLTVTSAQKNPTAFYLCASSDHRQGAYEQYFGPGTRLTVT.

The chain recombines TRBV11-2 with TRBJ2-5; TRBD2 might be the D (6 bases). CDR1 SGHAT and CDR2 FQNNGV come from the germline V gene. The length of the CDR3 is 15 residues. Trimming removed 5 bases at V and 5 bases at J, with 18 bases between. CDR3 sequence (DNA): TGTGCCAGCAGCCCCCAGTTGGGGGGTCGGGAGACCCAGTACTTC. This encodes CASSPQLGGRETQYF.

CDR3 loop: CASFPTGAGANVLTF. CDR3 in DNA: TGTGCCAGCTTTCCAACAGGGGCTGGGGCCAACGTCCTGACTTTC. V and J are TRBV19 and TRBJ2-6, with 7 nucleotides matching TRBD1. Trimming cost V 9 bases and J 2 bases; bases outside gene matches: 7. CDR3 length: 15 amino acids. The germline V gene encodes CDR1 LNHDA and CDR2 SQIVND (reference sequence).

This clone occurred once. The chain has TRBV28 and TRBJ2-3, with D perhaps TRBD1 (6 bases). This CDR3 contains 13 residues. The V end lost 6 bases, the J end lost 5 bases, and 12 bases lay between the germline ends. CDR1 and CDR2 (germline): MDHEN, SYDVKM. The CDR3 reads CASSSGGVDTQYF. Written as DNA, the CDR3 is TGTGCCAGCAGCTCTGGGGGCGTAGATACGCAGTATTTT.

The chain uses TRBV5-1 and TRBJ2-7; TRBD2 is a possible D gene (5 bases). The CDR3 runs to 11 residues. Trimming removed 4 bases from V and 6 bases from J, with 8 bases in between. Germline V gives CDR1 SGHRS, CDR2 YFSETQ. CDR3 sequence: CASSLRGEQYF. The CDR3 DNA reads TGCGCCAGCAGCCTACGGGGCGAGCAGTACTTC.

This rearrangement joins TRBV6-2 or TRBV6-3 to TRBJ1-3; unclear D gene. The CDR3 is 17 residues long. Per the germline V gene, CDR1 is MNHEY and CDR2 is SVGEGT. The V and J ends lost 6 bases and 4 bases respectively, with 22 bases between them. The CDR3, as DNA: TGTGCCAGCAGCCCGAGGTTTCGCAGCGGAGGCGGAAACACCATATATTTT. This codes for CASSPRFRSGGGNTIYF.

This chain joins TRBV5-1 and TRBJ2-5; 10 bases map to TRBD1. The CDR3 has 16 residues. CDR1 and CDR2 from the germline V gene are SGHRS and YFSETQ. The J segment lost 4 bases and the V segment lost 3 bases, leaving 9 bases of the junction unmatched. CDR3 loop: CASSSDQDRGAETQYF. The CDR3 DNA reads TGCGCCAGCAGCTCCGACCAGGACAGGGGGGCAGAGACCCAGTACTTC.

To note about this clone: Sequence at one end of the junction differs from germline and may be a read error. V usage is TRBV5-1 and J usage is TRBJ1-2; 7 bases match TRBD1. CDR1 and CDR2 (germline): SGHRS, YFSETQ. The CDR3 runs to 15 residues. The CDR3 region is CASSLGTRGNSGYTF. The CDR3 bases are TGCGCCAGCAGCTTGGGGACCAGGGGGAACTCTGGCTACACCTTC.